This T cell receptor beta chain comes out of a study of blood T cell repertoires in COVID-19. Study background: Collection of acute and convalescent COVID-19 samples took place in the United States, Italy and Spain. The analysed material was cDNA or gDNA that came from T cells, B-cell-depleted T cells, or PBMCs.

CDR3 length: 15 amino acids. Germline CDR1 MNHEY, CDR2 SMNVEV (reference sequence). V dropped 3 bases and J dropped 4; count of bases not matched to a gene: 5. Original handling: Estimates of nucleated cell counts were drawn from the amplification of reference gene primers. Profiled with immunoSEQ multiplex PCR; TCRdb holds only in-frame clones, not every one. The V and J calls and clone size come from that table; D and trimming were worked out from the DNA. The table has a few hundred thousand clones, roughly nine tenths seen once. Source material: peripheral blood. The source is a man between 18 and 29 years old with active or convalescent COVID-19. The chain carries TRBV27 and TRBJ1-4; 7 nucleotides line up with TRBD1. Here the CDR3 DNA reads TGTGCCAGCAGTTTGGGACAGAGTTTTAATGAAAAACTGTTTTTT. Protein product: CASSLGQSFNEKLFF.